This T cell receptor beta chain was sequenced during a study of shared clonotypes between healthy human individuals. Study information: Per-donor plates numbered three CD4 naive, three CD4 memory, two CD8 naive and one CD8 memory.

Comment on this clone: Its antigen is currently unknown.

Notes on the study in general: Few donors limited the genetic and exposure-history diversity represented.

Each sorted subset replicate got 200 ng genomic DNA, roughly 33,000 genomes. TCRdb's copy holds only in-frame clones and misses some; the assay was immunoSEQ multiplex PCR. The sample consists of 2 million to 2.5 million clones, nearly 97% of them appearing once. Germline V CDR1 and CDR2: SGHTA, FQGNSA. V was pared by 5 bases and J by 5 bases, with 12 bases of the junction left unmatched. The length of the CDR3 is 18 residues. The sequenced material came from naive CD4+ T cells sorted from blood. Documented subset: CD45RA+ positively selected. The chain has TRBV7-2 and TRBJ2-1, with 13 nucleotides matching TRBD2. The source of this sequence is a man in his late teens or twenties in good health. Written as DNA, the CDR3 is TGTGCCAGCAGCCTGATACACCTTACTAGCGGGAGGGACAATGAGCAGTTCTTC. Amino acids: CASSLIHLTSGRDNEQFF.